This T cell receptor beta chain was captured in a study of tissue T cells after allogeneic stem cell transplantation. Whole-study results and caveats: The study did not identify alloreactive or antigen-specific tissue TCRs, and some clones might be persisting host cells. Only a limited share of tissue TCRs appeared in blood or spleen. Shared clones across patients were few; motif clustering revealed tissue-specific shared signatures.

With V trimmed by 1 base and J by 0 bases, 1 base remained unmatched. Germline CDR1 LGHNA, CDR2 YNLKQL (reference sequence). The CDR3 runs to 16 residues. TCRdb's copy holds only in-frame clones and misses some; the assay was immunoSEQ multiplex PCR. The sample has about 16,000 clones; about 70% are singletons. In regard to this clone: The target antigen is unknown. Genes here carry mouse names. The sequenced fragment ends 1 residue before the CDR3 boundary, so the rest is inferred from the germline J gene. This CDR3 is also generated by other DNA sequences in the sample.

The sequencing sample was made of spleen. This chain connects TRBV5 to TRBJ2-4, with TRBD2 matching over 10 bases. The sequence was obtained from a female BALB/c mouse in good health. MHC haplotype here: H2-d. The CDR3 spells CASSQGTGGSQNTLYF. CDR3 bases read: TGTGCCAGCAGCCAAGGGACTGGGGGTAGTCAAAACACCTTGTAC.